What follows is one T cell receptor (beta chain) and its context. Its antigen has not been determined. The record has no base qualities; no much larger clone is one base away. At the junction V is shortened by 4 bases and J by 7 bases, with 17 bases in between. The germline V gene (reference sequence) supplies CDR1 LGHDT and CDR2 YNNKEL. The CDR3, cysteine through phenylalanine, is 15 amino acids long. The read is trimmed to its CDR3 DNA, 45 bases read in frame from base 1. Library construction relied on the immunoSEQ multiplex PCR assay. The source is immuneACCESS, and TCRdb retained only in-frame sequences with V and J called. Part of the clones is not carried over; for the studies checked, unresolved V genes explain less than half of this, and the remainder is unexplained. The sample table lists roughly 99,000 clones, roughly four fifths of them with a count of one. The ten top clones hold 1.5% to 2.5% of the sample.

The data stem from a study of control samples from healthy donors and cancer patients (TCRdb year 2020). Recombination connected TRBV3-1 (or the pseudogene TRBV3-2) to TRBJ2-1; no confident D gene assignment can be made. The specimen was blood. The TCR sequence derives from a man aged 55-75 years in good health. The nucleotides read TGTGCCAGCAGCCGACGGAACGGAATTGGTAATGAGCAGTTCTTC. Its translation is CASSRRNGIGNEQFF.